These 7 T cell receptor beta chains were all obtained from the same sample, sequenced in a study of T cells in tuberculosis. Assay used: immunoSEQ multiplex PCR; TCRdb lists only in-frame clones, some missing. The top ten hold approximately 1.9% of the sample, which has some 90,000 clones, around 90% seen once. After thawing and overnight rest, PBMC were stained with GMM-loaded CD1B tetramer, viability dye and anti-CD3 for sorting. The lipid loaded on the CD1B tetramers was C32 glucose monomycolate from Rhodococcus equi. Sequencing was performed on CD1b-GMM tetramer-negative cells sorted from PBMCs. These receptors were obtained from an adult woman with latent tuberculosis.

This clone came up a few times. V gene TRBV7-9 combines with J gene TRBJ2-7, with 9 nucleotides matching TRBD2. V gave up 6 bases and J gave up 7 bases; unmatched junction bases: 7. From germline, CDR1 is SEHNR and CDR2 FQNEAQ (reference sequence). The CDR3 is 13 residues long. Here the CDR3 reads CASSLGLAGEQYV. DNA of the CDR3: TGTGCCAGCAGTTTGGGACTAGCTGGAGAGCAGTACGTC.

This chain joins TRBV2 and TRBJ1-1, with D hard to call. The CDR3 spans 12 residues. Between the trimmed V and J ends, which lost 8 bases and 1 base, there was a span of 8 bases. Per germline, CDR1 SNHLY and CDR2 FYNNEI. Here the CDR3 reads CASLSPNTEAFF. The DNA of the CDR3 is TGTGCCAGCTTATCTCCGAACACTGAAGCTTTCTTT.

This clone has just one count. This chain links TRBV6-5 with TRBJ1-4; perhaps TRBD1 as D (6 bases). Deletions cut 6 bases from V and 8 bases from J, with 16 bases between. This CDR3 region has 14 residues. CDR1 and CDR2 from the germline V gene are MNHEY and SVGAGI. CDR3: CASSTTGKREKLFF. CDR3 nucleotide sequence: TGTGCCAGCAGCACCACAGGGAAGCGCGAAAAACTGTTTTTT.

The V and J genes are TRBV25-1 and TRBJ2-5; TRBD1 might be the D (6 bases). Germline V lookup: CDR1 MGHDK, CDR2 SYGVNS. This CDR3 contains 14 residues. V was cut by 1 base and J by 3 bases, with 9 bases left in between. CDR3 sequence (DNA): TGTGCCAGCAGTGAATTCAAGGGGGAAGAGACCCAGTACTTC. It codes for CASSEFKGEETQYF.

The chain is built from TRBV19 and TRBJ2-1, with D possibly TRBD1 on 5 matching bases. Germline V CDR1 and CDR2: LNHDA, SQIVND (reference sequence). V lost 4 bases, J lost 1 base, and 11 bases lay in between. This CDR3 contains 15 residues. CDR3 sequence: CASSTNRLSYNEQFF. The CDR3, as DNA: TGTGCCAGTAGTACGAACAGGCTATCCTACAATGAGCAGTTCTTC. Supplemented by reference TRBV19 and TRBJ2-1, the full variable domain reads DGGITQSPKYLFRKEGQNVTLSCEQNLNHDAMYWYRQDPGQGLRLIYYSQIVNDFQKGDIAEGYSVSREKKESFPLTVTSAQKNPTAFYLCASSTNRLSYNEQFFGPGTRLTVL.

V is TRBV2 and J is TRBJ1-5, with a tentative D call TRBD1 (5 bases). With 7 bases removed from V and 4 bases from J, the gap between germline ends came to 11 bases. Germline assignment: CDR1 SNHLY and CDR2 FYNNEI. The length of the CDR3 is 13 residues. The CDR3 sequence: CASKAGLNQPQHF. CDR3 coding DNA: TGTGCCAGCAAAGCAGGGCTTAATCAGCCCCAGCATTTT.

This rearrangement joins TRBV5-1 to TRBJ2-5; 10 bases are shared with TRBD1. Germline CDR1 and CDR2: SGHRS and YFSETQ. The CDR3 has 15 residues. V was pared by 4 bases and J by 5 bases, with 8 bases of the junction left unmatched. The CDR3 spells CASSPGTGDRETQYF. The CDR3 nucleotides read TGCGCCAGCAGCCCGGGGACAGGGGACCGGGAGACCCAGTACTTC.